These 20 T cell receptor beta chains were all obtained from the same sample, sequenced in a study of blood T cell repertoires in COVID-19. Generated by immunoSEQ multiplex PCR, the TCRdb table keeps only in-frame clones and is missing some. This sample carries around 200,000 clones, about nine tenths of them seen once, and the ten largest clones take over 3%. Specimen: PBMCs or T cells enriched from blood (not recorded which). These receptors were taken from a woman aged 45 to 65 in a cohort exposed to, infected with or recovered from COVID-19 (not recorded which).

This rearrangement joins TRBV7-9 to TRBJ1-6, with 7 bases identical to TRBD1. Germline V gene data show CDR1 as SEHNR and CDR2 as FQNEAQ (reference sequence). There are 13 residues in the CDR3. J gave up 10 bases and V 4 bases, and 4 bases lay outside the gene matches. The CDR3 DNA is TGTGCCAGCAGCTATGGGACAGTCTCACCCCTCCACTTT. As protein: CASSYGTVSPLHF.

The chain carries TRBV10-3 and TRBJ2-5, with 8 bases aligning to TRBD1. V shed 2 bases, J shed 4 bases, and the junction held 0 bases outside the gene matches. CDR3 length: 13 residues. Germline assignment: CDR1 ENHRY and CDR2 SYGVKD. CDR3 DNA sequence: TGTGCCATCAGTGAGACAGGGGGAGAGACCCAGTACTTC. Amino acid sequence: CAISETGGETQYF.

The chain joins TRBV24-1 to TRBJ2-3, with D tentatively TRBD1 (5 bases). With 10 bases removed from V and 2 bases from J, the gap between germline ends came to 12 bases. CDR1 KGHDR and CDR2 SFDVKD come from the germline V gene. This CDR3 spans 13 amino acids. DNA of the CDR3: TGTGCCACAGATGACAGATACACAGATACGCAGTATTTT. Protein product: CATDDRYTDTQYF.

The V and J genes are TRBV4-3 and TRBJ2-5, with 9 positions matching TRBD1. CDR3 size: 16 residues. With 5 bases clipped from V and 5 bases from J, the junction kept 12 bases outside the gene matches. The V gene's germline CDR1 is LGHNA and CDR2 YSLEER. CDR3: CASSKTGGSGLETQYF. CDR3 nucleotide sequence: TGCGCCAGCAGCAAAACAGGGGGCAGTGGATTGGAGACCCAGTACTTC.

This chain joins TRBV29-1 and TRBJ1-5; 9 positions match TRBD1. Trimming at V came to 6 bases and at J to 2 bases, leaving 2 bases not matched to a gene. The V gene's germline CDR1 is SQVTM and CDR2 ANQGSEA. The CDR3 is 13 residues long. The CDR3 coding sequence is TGCAGCGTGGGACAGGGAGGCAATCAGCCCCAGCATTTT. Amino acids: CSVGQGGNQPQHF.

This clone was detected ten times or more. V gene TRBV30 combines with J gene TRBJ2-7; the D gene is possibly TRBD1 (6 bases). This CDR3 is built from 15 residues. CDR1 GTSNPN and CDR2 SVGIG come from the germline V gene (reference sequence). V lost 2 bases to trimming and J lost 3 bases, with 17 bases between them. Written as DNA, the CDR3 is TGTGCCTGGAGTCCCCCAATAATAGGGGGCTACGAGCAGTACTTC. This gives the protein CAWSPPIIGGYEQYF.

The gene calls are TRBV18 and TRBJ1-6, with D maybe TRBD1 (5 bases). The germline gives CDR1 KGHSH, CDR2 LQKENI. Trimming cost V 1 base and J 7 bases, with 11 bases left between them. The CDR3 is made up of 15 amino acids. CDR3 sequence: CASSPLSRVNSPLHF. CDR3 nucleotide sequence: TGTGCCAGCTCACCACTGAGCAGGGTCAATTCACCCCTCCACTTT. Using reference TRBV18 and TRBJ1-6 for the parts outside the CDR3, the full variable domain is NAGVMQNPRHLVRRRGQEARLRCSPMKGHSHVYWYRQLPEEGLKFMVYLQKENIIDESGMPKERFSAEFPKEGPSILRIQQVVRGDSAAYFCASSPLSRVNSPLHFGNGTRLTVT.

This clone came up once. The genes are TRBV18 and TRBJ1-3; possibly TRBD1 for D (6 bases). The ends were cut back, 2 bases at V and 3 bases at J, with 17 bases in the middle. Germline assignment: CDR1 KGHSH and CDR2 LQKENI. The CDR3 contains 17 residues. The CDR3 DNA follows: TGTGCCAGCTCACCAAAGGGACACGGAGATGGTGGAAACACCATATATTTT. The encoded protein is CASSPKGHGDGGNTIYF.

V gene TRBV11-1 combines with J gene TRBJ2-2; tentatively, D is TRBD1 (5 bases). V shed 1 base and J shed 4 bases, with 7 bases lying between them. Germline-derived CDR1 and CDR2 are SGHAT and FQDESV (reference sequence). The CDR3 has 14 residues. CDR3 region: CASSLEGATGELFF. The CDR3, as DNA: TGTGCCAGCAGCTTAGAAGGGGCCACCGGGGAGCTGTTTTTT.

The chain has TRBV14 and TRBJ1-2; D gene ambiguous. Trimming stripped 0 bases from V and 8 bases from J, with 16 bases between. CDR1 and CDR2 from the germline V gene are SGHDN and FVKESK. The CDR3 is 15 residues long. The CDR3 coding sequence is TGTGCCAGCAGCCAAGATAGCGCCGGGGTCAGGGGCTACACCTTC. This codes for CASSQDSAGVRGYTF.

CDR3 nucleotides: TGTGCCAGCCGACCCCAGGCAGGACAACCCCTCCACTTT. Its protein product is CASRPQAGQPLHF. The rearrangement joins TRBV7-2 to TRBJ1-6; tentatively, D is TRBD1 (5 bases). The CDR3 extends over 13 amino acids. Germline V gene data show CDR1 as SGHTA and CDR2 as FQGNSA. V shed 8 bases and J shed 12 bases, with 17 bases lying between them.

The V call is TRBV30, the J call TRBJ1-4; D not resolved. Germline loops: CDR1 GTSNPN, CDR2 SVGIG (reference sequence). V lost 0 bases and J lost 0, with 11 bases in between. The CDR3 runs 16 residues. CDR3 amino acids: CAWSVTVYATNEKLFF. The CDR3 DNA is TGTGCCTGGAGTGTAACTGTTTATGCAACTAATGAAAAACTGTTTTTT.

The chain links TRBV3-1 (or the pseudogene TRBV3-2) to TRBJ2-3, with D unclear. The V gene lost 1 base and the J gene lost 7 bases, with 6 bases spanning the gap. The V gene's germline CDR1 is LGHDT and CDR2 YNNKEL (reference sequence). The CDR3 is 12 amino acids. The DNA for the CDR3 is TGTGCCAGCAGCCAAGTAATATATACGCAGTATTTT. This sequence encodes CASSQVIYTQYF.

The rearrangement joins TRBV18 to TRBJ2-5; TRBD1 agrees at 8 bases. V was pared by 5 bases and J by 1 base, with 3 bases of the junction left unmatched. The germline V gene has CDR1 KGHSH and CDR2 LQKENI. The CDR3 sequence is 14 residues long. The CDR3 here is CASSRQGIQETQYF. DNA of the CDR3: TGTGCCAGCTCAAGACAGGGGATCCAAGAGACCCAGTACTTC.

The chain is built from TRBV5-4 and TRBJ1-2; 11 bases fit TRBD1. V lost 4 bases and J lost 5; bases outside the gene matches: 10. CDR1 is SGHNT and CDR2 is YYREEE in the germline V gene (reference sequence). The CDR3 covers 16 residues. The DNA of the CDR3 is TGTGCCAGCAGCCCGGCCCCGGACAGGGGGCATTATGGCTACACCTTC. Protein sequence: CASSPAPDRGHYGYTF.

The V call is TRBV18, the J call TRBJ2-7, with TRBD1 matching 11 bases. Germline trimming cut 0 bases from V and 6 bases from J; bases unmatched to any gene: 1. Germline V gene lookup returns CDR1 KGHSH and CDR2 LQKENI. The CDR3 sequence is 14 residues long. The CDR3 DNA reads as TGTGCCAGCTCACCACCCGGGACAGGGGGCGAGCAGTACTTC. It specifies CASSPPGTGGEQYF.

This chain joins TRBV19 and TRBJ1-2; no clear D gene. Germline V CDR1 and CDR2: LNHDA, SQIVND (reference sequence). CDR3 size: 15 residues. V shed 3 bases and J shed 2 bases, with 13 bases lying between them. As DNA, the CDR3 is TGTGCCAGTAGTATTTCTCCTCCCAGAAACTATGGCTACACCTTC. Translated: CASSISPPRNYGYTF. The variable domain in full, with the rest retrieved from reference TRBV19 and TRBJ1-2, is DGGITQSPKYLFRKEGQNVTLSCEQNLNHDAMYWYRQDPGQGLRLIYYSQIVNDFQKGDIAEGYSVSREKKESFPLTVTSAQKNPTAFYLCASSISPPRNYGYTFGSGTRLTVV.

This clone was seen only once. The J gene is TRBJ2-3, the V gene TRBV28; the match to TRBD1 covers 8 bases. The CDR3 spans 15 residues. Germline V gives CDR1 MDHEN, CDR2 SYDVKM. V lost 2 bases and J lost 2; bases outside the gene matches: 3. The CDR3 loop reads CASSLRQGTTDTQYF. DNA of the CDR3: TGTGCCAGCAGTTTACGACAGGGGACCACAGATACGCAGTATTTT.

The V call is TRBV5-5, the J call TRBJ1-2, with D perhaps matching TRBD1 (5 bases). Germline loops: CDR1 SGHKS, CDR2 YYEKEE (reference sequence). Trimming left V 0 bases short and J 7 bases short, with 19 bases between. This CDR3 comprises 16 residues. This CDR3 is CASSLARFGGTRGYTF. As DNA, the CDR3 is TGTGCCAGCAGCTTGGCCCGTTTCGGGGGGACCCGTGGCTACACCTTC.

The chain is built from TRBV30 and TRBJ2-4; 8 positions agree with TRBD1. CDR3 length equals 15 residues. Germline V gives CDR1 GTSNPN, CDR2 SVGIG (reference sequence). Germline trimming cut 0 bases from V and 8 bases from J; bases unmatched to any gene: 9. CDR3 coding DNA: TGTGCCTGGAGTGTTGGCAGGGGGCCGGCGGACATTCAGTACTTC. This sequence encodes CAWSVGRGPADIQYF.